These 14 T cell receptor beta chains were all obtained from the same sample, sequenced in a study of T cell clones after liver transplantation. Method: immunoSEQ multiplex PCR; TCRdb's copy keeps in-frame clones and lacks some. Seen here are some 80,000 clones, nearly 85% observed once, and the top ten hold roughly 0.44%. Here the sequenced sample was CD4+ T cells from blood, taken around 42 months after liver transplant. Every receptor here comes from a human patient who received a liver transplant. Part of the T cells may come from the graft donor.

The gene calls are TRBV5-1 and TRBJ1-3; possible D gene TRBD1, 5 bases. V lost 4 bases to trimming and J lost 0 bases, with 8 bases between them. Germline CDR1 is SGHRS and CDR2 is YFSETQ. The CDR3 is 14 residues long. The CDR3 coding sequence is TGCGCCAGCAGCGTTGACAGCTCTGGAAACACCATATATTTT. Its translation: CASSVDSSGNTIYF.

This rearrangement joins TRBV28 to TRBJ2-7; D might be TRBD1 (5 bases). The CDR3 length is 15 residues. Deletions cut 7 bases from V and 0 bases from J, with 16 bases between. From germline, CDR1 is MDHEN and CDR2 SYDVKM. CDR3 DNA sequence: TGTGCCAGCACCTCGGTGACAGTCAGCTCCTACGAGCAGTACTTC. As protein: CASTSVTVSSYEQYF.

This clone was observed a few times. The chain links TRBV10-3 to TRBJ2-7; 7 bases align to TRBD1. J gave up 5 bases and V 4 bases, and 11 bases lay outside the gene matches. Germline CDR1 reads ENHRY; CDR2 reads SYGVKD. The CDR3 loop spans 15 amino acids. Here the CDR3 DNA reads TGTGCCATCAGTGCTTACACACAGGGGAAGGACGAGCAGTACTTC. As protein: CAISAYTQGKDEQYF.

The J gene is TRBJ2-7, the V gene TRBV15; TRBD1 agrees at 8 bases. The CDR3 consists of 15 residues. Germline V gene lookup returns CDR1 LNHNV and CDR2 YYDKDF (reference sequence). Germline trimming cut 5 bases from V and 1 base from J; bases unmatched to any gene: 7. The CDR3 reads CATSFNRGRSYEQYF. DNA for the CDR3: TGTGCCACCAGCTTCAACAGGGGGAGGTCCTACGAGCAGTACTTC.

This clone was picked up one time. This chain connects TRBV13 to TRBJ2-1; D is unclear. Germline CDR1 is PRHDT and CDR2 is FYEKMQ (reference sequence). The CDR3 consists of 13 residues. Trimming left V 0 bases short and J 9 bases short, with 9 bases between. The CDR3 loop reads CASSLGLRSEQFF. The CDR3 DNA sequence: TGTGCCAGCAGCTTAGGCCTAAGGAGTGAGCAGTTCTTC.

This clone was counted once. The rearrangement joins TRBV2 to TRBJ1-1; D ambiguous. The CDR3 is 13 amino acids. V was shortened by 7 bases and J by 0 bases, with 9 bases between the two germline ends. The germline V gene has CDR1 SNHLY and CDR2 FYNNEI. The CDR3 region is CASIHGMNTEAFF. The CDR3 region has the DNA TGTGCCAGCATCCACGGAATGAACACTGAAGCTTTCTTT. Full variable domain (remainder filled in from reference TRBV2 and TRBJ1-1): EPEVTQTPSHQVTQMGQEVILRCVPISNHLYFYWYRQILGQKVEFLVSFYNNEISEKSEIFDDQFSVERPDGSNFTLKIRSTKLEDSAMYFCASIHGMNTEAFFGQGTRLTVV.

This clone was seen once. J is TRBJ2-2 and V is TRBV11-2; TRBD1 aligns across 11 bases. The CDR3 sequence is 18 residues long. From germline, CDR1 is SGHAT and CDR2 FQNNGV. Unmatched junction bases numbered 12, after V lost 5 bases and J lost 4 bases. In DNA form, the CDR3 reads TGTGCCAGCAGCCCAGTCCCCCGGGACAGGGGGTTCACCGGGGAGCTGTTTTTT. It codes for CASSPVPRDRGFTGELFF. Drawing the rest from reference TRBV11-2 and TRBJ2-2, the complete variable domain is EAGVAQSPRYKIIEKRQSVAFWCNPISGHATLYWYQQILGQGPKLLIQFQNNGVVDDSQLPKDRFSAERLKGVDSTLKIQPAKLEDSAVYLCASSPVPRDRGFTGELFFGEGSRLTVL.

This rearrangement joins TRBV18 to TRBJ2-7; either TRBD1 or TRBD2 may supply D (5 bases each). The V gene's germline CDR1 is KGHSH and CDR2 LQKENI. V dropped 4 bases and J dropped 4 bases, with 11 bases sitting between them. This CDR3 spans 13 amino acids. The CDR3 loop reads CASSRDVEYEQYF. CDR3 in DNA: TGTGCCAGCTCACGGGACGTTGAATACGAGCAGTACTTC.

The chain links TRBV7-8 to TRBJ2-7; D not certain. This CDR3 has 15 residues. Germline-derived CDR1 and CDR2 are SGHVS and FQNEAQ. Trimming removed 1 base at V and 5 bases at J, with 15 bases between. The CDR3 reads CASSLVGSNLDEQYF. In DNA form, the CDR3 reads TGTGCCAGCAGCTTAGTAGGGTCCAATTTGGACGAGCAGTACTTC.

The rearrangement links TRBV5-4 to TRBJ2-1; a weak D match, TRBD2 (5 bases). The CDR3 spans 15 residues. Trimming cost V 3 bases and J 9 bases, with 19 bases left between them. Looked up from germline, CDR1 is SGHNT and CDR2 is YYREEE (reference sequence). The chain's CDR3 is CASSSGGLLEGEQFF. Here the CDR3 DNA reads TGTGCCAGCAGCTCAGGTGGCCTGCTCGAGGGTGAGCAGTTCTTC.

The genes are TRBV6-5 and TRBJ1-5; 7 bases align to TRBD1. Germline V lookup: CDR1 MNHEY, CDR2 SVGAGI. The CDR3 is 15 amino acids. J was trimmed by 3 bases and V by 7 bases; bases with no gene match: 9. CDR3 loop: CASTEKGTVNQPQHF. In DNA form, the CDR3 reads TGTGCCAGCACCGAGAAGGGGACAGTCAATCAGCCCCAGCATTTT.

V is TRBV7-9 and J is TRBJ2-7; D may be TRBD1 (6 bases). The CDR3 spans 15 residues. Per germline, CDR1 SEHNR and CDR2 FQNEAQ (reference sequence). V lost 3 bases to trimming and J lost 2 bases, with 14 bases between them. CDR3 DNA: TGTGCCAGCAGCTTCCTAGGACAGATCACCTACGAGCAGTACTTC. Translated, it gives CASSFLGQITYEQYF.

The rearrangement links TRBV10-2 to TRBJ2-6; 8 nucleotides line up with TRBD2. Germline CDR1 WSHSY, CDR2 SAAADI. There are 19 residues in the CDR3. Trimming took 9 bases from V and 0 from J; bases not matched to a gene: 16. The CDR3 loop is CASGGVSSGRGSGANVLTF. The CDR3 DNA reads as TGCGCCAGTGGGGGTGTCTCTAGCGGGCGGGGCTCTGGGGCCAACGTCCTGACTTTC.

This rearrangement joins TRBV27 to TRBJ1-5, with 11 positions matching TRBD1. The CDR3 runs to 16 residues. Losses at the gene ends were 9 bases for V and 4 bases for J; bases not matched to a gene: 11. CDR1 and CDR2 (germline): MNHEY, SMNVEV (reference sequence). Here the CDR3 reads CASSPRGQGVNQPQHF. In DNA, the CDR3 is TGTGCCAGTTCTCCCCGGGGACAGGGGGTGAATCAGCCCCAGCATTTT.